The 20 T cell receptor beta chains listed next were all sequenced from one sample in a study of blood T cell repertoires in COVID-19. Sequenced by immunoSEQ multiplex PCR; TCRdb stores in-frame clones only, minus some. The sample holds approximately 270,000 clones, approximately 89% seen once. Specimen: peripheral blood. The source of these receptors is a woman aged 25 to 39 with COVID-19, enrolled during active disease.

V is TRBV5-4 and J is TRBJ2-7, with 7 bases matching TRBD2. Unmatched junction bases numbered 3, after V lost 0 bases and J lost 0 bases. Looked up from germline, CDR1 is SGHNT and CDR2 is YYREEE (reference sequence). The CDR3 is 15 amino acids. The CDR3 sequence: CASSLAGGSSYEQYF. Written as DNA, the CDR3 is TGTGCCAGCAGCTTGGCGGGGGGAAGCTCCTACGAGCAGTACTTC.

V usage is TRBV7-9 and J usage is TRBJ2-2; possible D gene TRBD2, 6 bases. This CDR3 comprises 18 residues. The V end was cut by 0 bases, the J end by 1 base, with 15 bases between. Germline V CDR1 and CDR2: SEHNR, FQNEAQ (reference sequence). The CDR3 sequence is CASSLAFLGGWNTGELFF. The CDR3, as DNA: TGTGCCAGCAGCTTAGCCTTCTTGGGGGGATGGAACACCGGGGAGCTGTTTTTT.

With regard to this clone: Other DNA sequences within the sample encode an identical CDR3. The genes are TRBV7-2 and TRBJ1-2; 8 bases are a match to TRBD1. The CDR3 has 14 amino acids. Losses at the gene ends were 3 bases for V and 4 bases for J; bases not matched to a gene: 4. Per the germline V gene, CDR1 is SGHTA and CDR2 is FQGNSA. CDR3 in DNA: TGTGCCAGCAGCTTCGGACAGGGCGCCTATGGCTACACCTTC. This encodes CASSFGQGAYGYTF.

The genes are TRBV6-5 and TRBJ2-1; tentatively, D is TRBD1 (5 bases). V was cut by 6 bases and J by 2 bases, with 8 bases left in between. The CDR3 contains 13 residues. Germline CDR1 reads MNHEY; CDR2 reads SVGAGI. CDR3 in DNA: TGTGCCAGCAGGCAGGGTACCTACAATGAGCAGTTCTTC. Amino acid sequence: CASRQGTYNEQFF.

This chain joins TRBV5-5 and TRBJ1-5; weak D call: TRBD1 (5 bases). Germline CDR1 is SGHKS and CDR2 is YYEKEE (reference sequence). The CDR3 loop spans 15 amino acids. With 3 bases removed from V and 2 bases from J, the gap between germline ends came to 12 bases. For the CDR3, the DNA is TGTGCCAGCAGCTGGGGCTCCTTAGGCAATCAGCCCCAGCATTTT. It is translated as CASSWGSLGNQPQHF.

The chain joins TRBV19 to TRBJ2-2; D gene ambiguous. Trimming stripped 5 bases from V and 9 bases from J, with 10 bases between. Germline-derived CDR1 and CDR2 are LNHDA and SQIVND (reference sequence). CDR3 length: 12 amino acids. The DNA of the CDR3 is TGTGCCAGTAGTTTACATCTCAGGGAGCTGTTTTTT. It translates to CASSLHLRELFF. Supplemented by reference TRBV19 and TRBJ2-2, the full variable domain reads DGGITQSPKYLFRKEGQNVTLSCEQNLNHDAMYWYRQDPGQGLRLIYYSQIVNDFQKGDIAEGYSVSREKKESFPLTVTSAQKNPTAFYLCASSLHLRELFFGEGSRLTVL.

The rearrangement uses TRBV5-1 and TRBJ2-5, with D unclear. V was cut by 5 bases and J by 1 base, with 12 bases left in between. The CDR3 is 14 amino acids. The germline gives CDR1 SGHRS, CDR2 YFSETQ. Written as DNA, the CDR3 is TGCGCCAGCAGACATCCTGGCAGCCAAGAGACCCAGTACTTC. Protein product: CASRHPGSQETQYF.

The chain couples TRBV7-2 to TRBJ1-4; D perhaps matches TRBD1 (6 bases). Germline CDR1 is SGHTA and CDR2 is FQGNSA. Trimming took off 5 bases at V and 3 bases at J, with 13 bases between the two ends. The CDR3 sequence is 15 residues long. In DNA, the CDR3 is TGTGCCAGCAGCCTCCAAGGGGGGGCTAATGAAAAACTGTTTTTT. Translating gives CASSLQGGANEKLFF.

The V and J genes are TRBV19 and TRBJ1-5; tentatively, D is TRBD1 (6 bases). Germline loops: CDR1 LNHDA, CDR2 SQIVND (reference sequence). Trimming cost V 5 bases and J 2 bases, with 13 bases left between them. The CDR3 totals 15 residues. The DNA for the CDR3 is TGTGCCAGTAGTGCGGACCGACAGGGCAATCAGCCCCAGCATTTT. It yields the protein CASSADRQGNQPQHF. Supplemented by reference TRBV19 and TRBJ1-5, the full variable domain reads DGGITQSPKYLFRKEGQNVTLSCEQNLNHDAMYWYRQDPGQGLRLIYYSQIVNDFQKGDIAEGYSVSREKKESFPLTVTSAQKNPTAFYLCASSADRQGNQPQHFGDGTRLSIL.

This rearrangement joins TRBV11-3 to TRBJ2-1, with D perhaps TRBD2 (7 bases). The CDR3 runs to 17 residues. CDR1 is SGHNT, CDR2 YENEEA, per germline. Between the trimmed V and J ends, which lost 5 bases and 5 bases, there was a span of 22 bases. The CDR3 DNA sequence: TGTGCCAGCAGCCCTCGATATCGGGGGGCAGAGGACAATGAGCAGTTCTTC. Translated, it gives CASSPRYRGAEDNEQFF.

Only one count was recorded for this clone. At one of its ends the junction is not consistent with the germline gene, which may arise from a read error. The rearrangement joins TRBV11-3 to TRBJ2-3; the match to TRBD1 covers 7 bases. Germline-derived CDR1 and CDR2 are SGHNT and YENEEA. This CDR3 spans 15 amino acids. CDR3 residues: CVSSLGRGNTDTQYF. CDR3 nucleotide sequence: TGTGTCAGCAGCTTAGGCAGGGGGAACACAGATACGCAGTATTTT.

This clone was recorded only once. Additional DNA sequences in this sample encode the identical CDR3. This chain joins TRBV19 and TRBJ1-2; 7 bases agree with TRBD1. The CDR3 is 13 amino acids. The germline CDR1 and CDR2 sequences are LNHDA and SQIVND (reference sequence). Losses at the gene ends were 4 bases for V and 5 bases for J; bases not matched to a gene: 4. The CDR3 coding sequence is TGTGCCAGTAGTACTGGACAGGTTTATGGCTACACCTTC. It specifies CASSTGQVYGYTF.

The chain links TRBV9 to TRBJ1-4, with D uncertain. The CDR3 runs to 15 residues. V was shortened by 4 bases and J by 1 base, with 11 bases between the two germline ends. In germline, CDR1 is SGDLS, CDR2 YYNGEE. CDR3 sequence reads: CASSPRDGTNEKLFF. CDR3 DNA: TGTGCCAGCAGCCCGCGAGATGGAACTAATGAAAAACTGTTTTTT. Combining the CDR3 with reference TRBV9 and TRBJ1-4 gives the whole variable domain DSGVTQTPKHLITATGQRVTLRCSPRSGDLSVYWYQQSLDQGLQFLIQYYNGEERAKGNILERFSAQQFPDLHSELNLSSLELGDSALYFCASSPRDGTNEKLFFGSGTQLSVL.

The chain combines TRBV5-1 with TRBJ1-1; 9 bases align to TRBD1. With 3 bases clipped from V and 4 bases from J, the junction kept 7 bases outside the gene matches. CDR1 is SGHRS, CDR2 YFSETQ, per germline. The CDR3 covers 15 residues. Here the CDR3 DNA reads TGCGCCAGCAGCTGGGGGAAGACAGGGGGCACTGAAGCTTTCTTT. Translated, it gives CASSWGKTGGTEAFF.

V gene TRBV6-5 combines with J gene TRBJ1-1, with a tentative D call TRBD1 (6 bases). Between the trimmed V and J ends, which lost 0 bases and 10 bases, there was a span of 12 bases. Germline CDR1 MNHEY, CDR2 SVGAGI. CDR3 size: 13 residues. The CDR3 bases are TGTGCCAGCAGTTACTCGACCGTGACAGGAGCTTTCTTT. It yields the protein CASSYSTVTGAFF.

This chain joins TRBV10-3 and TRBJ1-4, with a possible D match to TRBD1 (5 bases). This CDR3 has 15 amino acids. The ends were cut back, 3 bases at V and 4 bases at J, with 12 bases in the middle. Germline V gene sequence: CDR1 ENHRY, CDR2 SYGVKD. The CDR3 sequence is CAISDADRNNEKLFF. Here the CDR3 DNA reads TGTGCCATCAGTGATGCAGACAGAAATAATGAAAAACTGTTTTTT.

The chain is built from TRBV7-8 and TRBJ1-1; possible D gene TRBD1, 6 bases. The CDR3 totals 13 residues. Trimming took off 5 bases at V and 5 bases at J, with 12 bases between the two ends. Germline CDR1 SGHVS, CDR2 FQNEAQ. The CDR3 DNA is TGTGCCAGCAGCCGGACAGTCCCGACTGAAGCTTTCTTT. Amino acids: CASSRTVPTEAFF.

The chain has TRBV9 and TRBJ2-1; 11 nucleotides agree with TRBD2. Germline-derived CDR1 and CDR2 are SGDLS and YYNGEE. The junction had 4 bases not matched to a gene; V was cut back by 3 bases and J by 2 bases. The length of the CDR3 is 16 residues. The CDR3 coding sequence is TGTGCCAGCAGCGGGCTTAGCGGGGGGGCCTACAATGAGCAGTTCTTC. Its translation: CASSGLSGGAYNEQFF.

The CDR3 loop is CASSPQTTAAALGGANVLTF. CDR3 coding DNA: TGTGCCAGCTCACCACAAACGACCGCGGCAGCCCTTGGTGGGGCCAACGTCCTGACTTTC. The rearrangement links TRBV18 to TRBJ2-6; D unclear. Between the trimmed V and J ends, which lost 1 base and 3 bases, there was a span of 22 bases. Germline V gene sequence: CDR1 KGHSH, CDR2 LQKENI. The CDR3 loop spans 20 amino acids.

This rearrangement joins TRBV18 to TRBJ1-1, with unresolved D. The V gene's germline CDR1 is KGHSH and CDR2 LQKENI. This CDR3 is 14 amino acids long. V lost 4 bases to trimming and J lost 1 base, with 10 bases between them. CDR3 protein: CASSLAGRNTEAFF. CDR3 DNA: TGTGCCAGCTCACTAGCGGGGAGGAACACTGAAGCTTTCTTT.